The rows below give T cell receptor beta chains drawn from one sample of a study of T cells after yellow fever vaccination. MiXCR, applied by TCRdb to the 5' RACE reads, yields one record per CDR3 protein. The sample lists almost 600,000 distinct CDR3 sequences, roughly 12% occurring once. Sequenced here: PBMCs, sampled on the day of the yellow fever booster vaccination. Every receptor here comes from a man aged 25 to 40 who received the YFV17D yellow fever vaccine. CDR3s leave out the opening cysteine and the closing phenylalanine or tryptophan.

>13|TRBJ2-7|TRBV19
ASSTNRVKSYEQY
>16|TRBJ1-1|TRBV23-1
ASSQSTQEGRTNTEAF
>11|TRBJ2-5|TRBV11-2
ASSSSRQETQY
>13|TRBJ1-1|TRBV12-3/TRBV12-4
ASSLRLGKNTEAF
>11|TRBJ2-1|TRBV6-2/TRBV6-3
ASSGQPDNEQF
>12|TRBJ2-3|TRBV29-1
SDRTGESTDTQY
>11|TRBJ2-5|TRBV20-1
SALAGALETQY
>11|TRBJ1-2|TRBV29-1
SVEAGLEYGYT
>13|TRBJ2-1|TRBV20-1
SAQGTSGSPSEQF
>13|TRBJ2-7|TRBV11-2
ASSLGTNIAYEQY
>12|TRBJ2-7|TRBV7-8
ASSLTLTDYEQY
>8|TRBJ2-7|TRBV28
ASWSGAMN
>9|TRBJ2-7|TRBV20-1
SADIYYEQY
>14|TRBJ2-3|TRBV5-6
ASSLLAGGPSDTQY
>16|TRBJ2-2|TRBV7-3
ASSFTAGGPILTGELF
>13|TRBJ2-7|TRBV7-2
ASSLALSGRNEQY
>13|TRBJ2-1|TRBV12-5
ASGYGSSSYNEQF
>13|TRBJ2-1|TRBV6-1
ASSGRTSSYNEQF
>16|TRBJ2-7|TRBV7-2
ASSLAYTGQGSSYEQY
>11|TRBJ2-2|TRBV10-1
ASSQQYTGELF
>15|TRBJ2-1|TRBV20-1
SANGGTSGVSYNEQF
>12|TRBJ1-5|TRBV5-1
ASSVTGGGQPQH
>12|TRBJ1-1|TRBV7-9
ASSVSGTNFEAF
>11|TRBJ2-1|TRBV3-1
ASSRDLGGEQF
>14|TRBJ2-1|TRBV10-3
AISKGLAGLGDEQF
>12|TRBJ2-2|TRBV4-1
ASSQLRAGGELF
>14|TRBJ2-5|TRBV11-3
ASSLVSRTTQETQY
>13|TRBJ1-5|TRBV19
ASSIPGTKNQPQH
>15|TRBJ2-3|TRBV30
AWSVLRTSGYTDTQY
>11|TRBJ1-5|TRBV5-1
ASSLEINQPQH
>13|TRBJ1-4|TRBV15
ATSRIVATNEKLF
>13|TRBJ2-1|TRBV7-2
ASSPDRLALNEQF
>11|TRBJ2-7|TRBV12-3/TRBV12-4
ASTRDKTYEQY
>16|TRBJ2-2|TRBV6-2/TRBV6-3
ASSAQLAGLWSTGELF
>16|TRBJ2-7|TRBV7-6
ASSTGSGLAENHYEQY
>16|TRBJ1-3|TRBV11-3
ASSLGGLGRDSGNTIY
>13|TRBJ2-2|TRBV28
ASSTTGGNTGELF
>11|TRBJ1-2|TRBV10-3
AISDGTDYGYT
>14|TRBJ2-4|TRBV27
ASSPGLAGRSNIQY
>13|TRBJ2-7|TRBV15
ATRETSGGTYEQY
>13|TRBJ2-5|TRBV4-3
ASSQDWGISETQY
>12|TRBJ2-2|TRBV12-3/TRBV12-4
ASSSGDRPWELF
>9|TRBJ2-1|TRBV14
ASSSIYEQF
>11|TRBJ2-7|TRBV20-1
SAGSGDVYEQY
>13|TRBJ2-3|TRBV24-1
ATSAPGTGTDTQY
>14|TRBJ2-7|TRBV12-3/TRBV12-4
ASSSLGQGNSYEQY